This T cell receptor beta chain was captured by sequencing in a study of control samples from healthy donors and cancer patients (dated by TCRdb to 2018 to 2020). Receptor amplification or capture employed the immunoSEQ multiplex PCR assay. TCRdb carries this immuneACCESS record with in-frame sequences only. Its versions omit some clonotypes, under half of them owing to an unresolved V gene in the studies checked, with the rest unexplained. This sample lists 78,000 or so clones; more than 75% were detected once. Over 13% of the sample rests with the top ten. The junction carries 18 bases between V and J, which are trimmed by 0 bases and 4 bases respectively. Including the terminal cysteine and phenylalanine, the CDR3 comprises 17 residues. This entry keeps only the CDR3 DNA: 51 bases, framed from base 1. Via the germline V gene (reference sequence), CDR1 is SGHNT and CDR2 YYREEE. Of note for this clone: Its antigen is unknown. Base qualities are missing; no much larger clone stands one base away.

The sequence links TRBV5-4 to TRBJ2-3; the D gene is perhaps TRBD2, from 7 matching bases. This TCR derives from a man aged 45-60 years in good health. The sample comprised blood. The DNA sequence is TGTGCCAGCAGCTTGGGGGGGGGCCTTACTAGTGCAGATACGCAGTATTTT. It specifies CASSLGGGLTSADTQYF.